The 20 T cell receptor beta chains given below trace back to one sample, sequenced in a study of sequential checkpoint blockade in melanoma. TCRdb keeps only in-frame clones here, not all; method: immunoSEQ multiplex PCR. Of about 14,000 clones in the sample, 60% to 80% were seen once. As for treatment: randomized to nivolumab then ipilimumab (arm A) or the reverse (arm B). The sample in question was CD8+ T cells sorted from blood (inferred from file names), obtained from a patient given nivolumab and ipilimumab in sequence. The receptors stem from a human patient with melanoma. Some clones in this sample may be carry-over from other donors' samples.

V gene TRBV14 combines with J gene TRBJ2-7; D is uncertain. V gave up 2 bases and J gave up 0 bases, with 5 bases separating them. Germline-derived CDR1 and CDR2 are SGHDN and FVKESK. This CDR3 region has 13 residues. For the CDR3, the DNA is TGTGCCAGCAGCCAACTTCCCTCCTACGAGCAGTACTTC. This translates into CASSQLPSYEQYF.

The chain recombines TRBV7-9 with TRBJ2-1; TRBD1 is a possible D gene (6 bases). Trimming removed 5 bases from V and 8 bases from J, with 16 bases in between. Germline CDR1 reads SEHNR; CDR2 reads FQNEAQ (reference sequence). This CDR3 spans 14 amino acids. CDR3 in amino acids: CASSKSTGMDEQFF. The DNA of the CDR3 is TGTGCCAGCAGCAAAAGTACAGGGATGGATGAGCAGTTCTTC.

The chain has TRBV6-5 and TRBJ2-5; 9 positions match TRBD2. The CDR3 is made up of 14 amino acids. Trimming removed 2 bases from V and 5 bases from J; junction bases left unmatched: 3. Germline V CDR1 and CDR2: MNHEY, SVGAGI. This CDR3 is CASSYGTSPETQYF. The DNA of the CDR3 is TGTGCCAGCAGTTACGGGACTAGCCCGGAGACCCAGTACTTC.

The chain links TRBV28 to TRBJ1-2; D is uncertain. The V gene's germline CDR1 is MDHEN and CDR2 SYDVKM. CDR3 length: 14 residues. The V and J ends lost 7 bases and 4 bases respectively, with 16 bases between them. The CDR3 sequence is CASTGSEESYGYTF. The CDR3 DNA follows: TGTGCCAGCACCGGGTCTGAGGAGAGCTATGGCTACACCTTC.

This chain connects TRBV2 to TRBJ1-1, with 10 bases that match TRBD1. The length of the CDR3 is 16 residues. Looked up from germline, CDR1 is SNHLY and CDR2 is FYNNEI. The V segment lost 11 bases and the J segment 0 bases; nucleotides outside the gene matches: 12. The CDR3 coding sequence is TGTGCCGGGAAGAACCGGGACAGGGGATTGAACACTGAAGCTTTCTTT. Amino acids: CAGKNRDRGLNTEAFF.

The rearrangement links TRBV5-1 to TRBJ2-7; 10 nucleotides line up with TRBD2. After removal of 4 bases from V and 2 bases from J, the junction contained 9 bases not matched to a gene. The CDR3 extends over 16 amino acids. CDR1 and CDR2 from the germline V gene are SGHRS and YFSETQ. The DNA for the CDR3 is TGCGCCAGCAGCCGCCCTTCTAGCGGGGGTCCCTACGAGCAGTACTTC. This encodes CASSRPSSGGPYEQYF. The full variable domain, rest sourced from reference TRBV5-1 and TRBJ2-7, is KAGVTQTPRYLIKTRGQQVTLSCSPISGHRSVSWYQQTPGQGLQFLFEYFSETQRNKGNFPGRFSGRQFSNSRSEMNVSTLELGDSALYLCASSRPSSGGPYEQYFGPGTRLTVT.

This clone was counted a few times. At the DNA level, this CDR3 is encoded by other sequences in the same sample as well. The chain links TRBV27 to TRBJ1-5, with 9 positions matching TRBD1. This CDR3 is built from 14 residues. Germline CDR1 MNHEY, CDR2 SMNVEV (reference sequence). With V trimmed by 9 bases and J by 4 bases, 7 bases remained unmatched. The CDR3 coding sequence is TGTGCCAGTGGGTTGGGGACAGGGAATCAGCCCCAGCATTTT. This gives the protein CASGLGTGNQPQHF.

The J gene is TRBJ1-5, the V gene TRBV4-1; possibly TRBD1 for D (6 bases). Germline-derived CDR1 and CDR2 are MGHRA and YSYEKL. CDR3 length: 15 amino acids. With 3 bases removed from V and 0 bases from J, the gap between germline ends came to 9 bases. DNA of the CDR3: TGCGCCAGCAGCCAGCAGGGGAATAGCAATCAGCCCCAGCATTTT. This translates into CASSQQGNSNQPQHF.

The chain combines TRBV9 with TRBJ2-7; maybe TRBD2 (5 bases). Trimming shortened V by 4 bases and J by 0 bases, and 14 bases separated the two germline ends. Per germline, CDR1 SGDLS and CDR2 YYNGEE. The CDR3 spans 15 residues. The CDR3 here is CASSSGSSHSYEQYF. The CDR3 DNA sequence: TGTGCCAGCAGCTCGGGAAGCAGCCACTCCTACGAGCAGTACTTC.

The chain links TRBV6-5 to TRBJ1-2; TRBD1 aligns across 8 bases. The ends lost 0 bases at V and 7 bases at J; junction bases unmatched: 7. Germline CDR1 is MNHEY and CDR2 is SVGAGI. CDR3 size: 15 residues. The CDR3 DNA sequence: TGTGCCAGCAGTTACTCGCGGACAGGGAGCGGTGGCTACACCTTC. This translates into CASSYSRTGSGGYTF.

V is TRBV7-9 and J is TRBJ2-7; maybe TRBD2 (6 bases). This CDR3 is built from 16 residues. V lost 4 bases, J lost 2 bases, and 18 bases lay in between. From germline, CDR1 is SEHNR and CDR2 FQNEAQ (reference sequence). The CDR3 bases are TGTGCCAGCAGCTCAGAGGAGACCGGCGGGGCCTACGAGCAGTACTTC. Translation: CASSSEETGGAYEQYF. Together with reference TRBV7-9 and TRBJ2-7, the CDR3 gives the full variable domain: DTGVSQNPRHKITKRGQNVTFRCDPISEHNRLYWYRQTLGQGPEFLTYFQNEAQLEKSRLLSDRFSAERPKGSFSTLEIQRTEQGDSAMYLCASSSEETGGAYEQYFGPGTRLTVT.

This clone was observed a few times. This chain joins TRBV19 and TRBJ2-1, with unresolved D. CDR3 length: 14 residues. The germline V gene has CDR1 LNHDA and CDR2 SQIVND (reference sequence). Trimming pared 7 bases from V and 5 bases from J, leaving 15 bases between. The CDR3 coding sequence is TGTGCCAGTAAGGAAACCCAGGCCCACAATGAGCAGTTCTTC. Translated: CASKETQAHNEQFF.

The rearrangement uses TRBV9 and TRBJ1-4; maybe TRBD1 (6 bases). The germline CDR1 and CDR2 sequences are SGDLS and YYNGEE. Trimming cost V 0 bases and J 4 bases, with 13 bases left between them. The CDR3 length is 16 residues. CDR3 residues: CASSVGFGQSNEKLFF. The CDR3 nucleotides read TGTGCCAGCAGCGTAGGGTTCGGACAGAGTAATGAAAAACTGTTTTTT.

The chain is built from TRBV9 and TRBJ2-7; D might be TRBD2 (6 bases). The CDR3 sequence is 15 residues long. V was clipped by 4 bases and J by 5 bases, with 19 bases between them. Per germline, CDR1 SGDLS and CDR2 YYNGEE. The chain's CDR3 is CASSLGGLARDEQYF. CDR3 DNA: TGTGCCAGCAGCCTGGGGGGATTGGCCCGGGACGAGCAGTACTTC.

The CDR3 sequence: CASRNTRGGYTF. The CDR3 DNA is TGTGCCAGCAGAAATACCCGGGGTGGCTACACCTTC. The chain combines TRBV6-5 with TRBJ1-2; D remains unclear. This CDR3 is 12 amino acids long. Germline CDR1 is MNHEY and CDR2 is SVGAGI. Trimming removed 6 bases at V and 7 bases at J, with 12 bases between.

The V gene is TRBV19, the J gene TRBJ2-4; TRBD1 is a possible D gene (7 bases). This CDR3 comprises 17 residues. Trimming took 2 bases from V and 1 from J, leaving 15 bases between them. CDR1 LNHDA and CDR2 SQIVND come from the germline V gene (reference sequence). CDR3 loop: CASSITGGRGAKNIQYF. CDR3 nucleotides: TGTGCCAGTAGTATAACCGGGGGCAGGGGGGCCAAAAACATTCAGTACTTC.

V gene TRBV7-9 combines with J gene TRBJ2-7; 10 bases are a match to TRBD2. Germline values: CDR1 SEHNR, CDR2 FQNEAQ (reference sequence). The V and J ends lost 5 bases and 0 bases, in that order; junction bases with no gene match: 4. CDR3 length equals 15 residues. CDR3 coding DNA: TGTGCCAGCAGCCCAAGCGGGGGGGCCTCCTACGAGCAGTACTTC. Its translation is CASSPSGGASYEQYF.

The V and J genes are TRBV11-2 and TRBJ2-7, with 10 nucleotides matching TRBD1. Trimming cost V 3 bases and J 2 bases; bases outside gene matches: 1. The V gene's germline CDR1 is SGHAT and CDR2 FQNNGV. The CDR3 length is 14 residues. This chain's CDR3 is CASSLGQGTYEQYF. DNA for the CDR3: TGTGCCAGCAGCTTGGGACAGGGGACCTACGAGCAGTACTTC.

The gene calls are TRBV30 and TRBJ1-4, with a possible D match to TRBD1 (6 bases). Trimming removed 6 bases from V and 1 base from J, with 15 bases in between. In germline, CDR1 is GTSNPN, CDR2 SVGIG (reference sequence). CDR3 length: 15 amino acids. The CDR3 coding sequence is TGTGCCTGCCCGTCCGAACAGGGAACTAATGAAAAACTGTTTTTT. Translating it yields CACPSEQGTNEKLFF.

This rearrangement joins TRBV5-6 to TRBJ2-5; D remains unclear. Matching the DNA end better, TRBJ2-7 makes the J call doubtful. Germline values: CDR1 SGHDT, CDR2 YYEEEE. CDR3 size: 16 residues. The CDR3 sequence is CASSLAPRSGSYEQYF. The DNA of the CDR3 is TGTGCCAGCAGCTTGGCGCCCCGGAGTGGCTCCTACGAGCAGTACTTC.